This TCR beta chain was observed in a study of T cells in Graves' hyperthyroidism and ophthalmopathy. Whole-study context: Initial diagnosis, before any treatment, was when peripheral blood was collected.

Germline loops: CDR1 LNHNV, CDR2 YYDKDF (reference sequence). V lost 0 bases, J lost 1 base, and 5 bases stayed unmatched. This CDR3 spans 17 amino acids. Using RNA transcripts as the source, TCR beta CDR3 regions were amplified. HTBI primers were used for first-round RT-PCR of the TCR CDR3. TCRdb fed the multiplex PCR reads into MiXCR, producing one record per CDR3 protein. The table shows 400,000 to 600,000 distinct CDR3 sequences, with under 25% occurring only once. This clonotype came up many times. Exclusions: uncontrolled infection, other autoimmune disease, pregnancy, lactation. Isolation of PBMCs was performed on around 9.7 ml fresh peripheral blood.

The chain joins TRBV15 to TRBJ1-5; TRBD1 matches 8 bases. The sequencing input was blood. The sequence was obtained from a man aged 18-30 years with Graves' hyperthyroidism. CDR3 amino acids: CATSREVDRESNQPQHF. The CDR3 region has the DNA TGTGCCACCAGCAGAGAGGTGGACAGGGAAAGCAATCAGCCCCAGCATTTT.